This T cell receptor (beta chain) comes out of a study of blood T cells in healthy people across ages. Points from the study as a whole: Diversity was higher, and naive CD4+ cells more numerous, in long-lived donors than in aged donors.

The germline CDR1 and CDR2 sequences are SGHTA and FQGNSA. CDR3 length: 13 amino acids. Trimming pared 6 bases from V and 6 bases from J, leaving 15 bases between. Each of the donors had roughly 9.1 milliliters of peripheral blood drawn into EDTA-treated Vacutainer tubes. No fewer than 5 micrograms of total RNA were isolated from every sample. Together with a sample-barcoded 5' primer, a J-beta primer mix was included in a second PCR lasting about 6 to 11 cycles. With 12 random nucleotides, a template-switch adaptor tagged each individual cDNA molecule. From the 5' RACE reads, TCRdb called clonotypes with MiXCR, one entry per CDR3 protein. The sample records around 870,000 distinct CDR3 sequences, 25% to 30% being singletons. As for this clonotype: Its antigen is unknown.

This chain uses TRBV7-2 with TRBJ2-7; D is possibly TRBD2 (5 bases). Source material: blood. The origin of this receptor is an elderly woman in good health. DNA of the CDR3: TGTGCCAGCAGTCGAGGACTGAGCCCCGAGCAGTACTTC. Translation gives CASSRGLSPEQYF.